The present entry profiles one T cell receptor beta chain with its context. The germline gives CDR1 LNHDA, CDR2 SQIVND (reference sequence). V lost 2 bases, J lost 6 bases, and 3 bases stayed unmatched. The CDR3 has 13 amino acids. This specimen belongs to a study of blood T cell dynamics during melanoma immunotherapy. Data came from immunoSEQ multiplex PCR; TCRdb stores just in-frame clones and leaves some out. Altogether some 4,500 clones are present, around 90% being singletons, with the ten largest covering more than 15%. Time point meaning: pre-treatment baseline. The sample here was blood, taken from a patient treated with checkpoint blockade. This receptor was obtained from a human donor with melanoma. The chain has TRBV19 and TRBJ1-2; 7 bases agree with TRBD1. This chain's CDR3 is CASSIRQGDGYTF. In DNA form, the CDR3 reads TGTGCCAGTAGTATAAGACAGGGTGATGGCTACACCTTC. The full variable domain, in which reference TRBV19 and TRBJ1-2 provide the parts outside the CDR3, is DGGITQSPKYLFRKEGQNVTLSCEQNLNHDAMYWYRQDPGQGLRLIYYSQIVNDFQKGDIAEGYSVSREKKESFPLTVTSAQKNPTAFYLCASSIRQGDGYTFGSGTRLTVV.